Below, 30 T cell receptor beta chains from the same sample are listed, as sequenced in a study of shared clonotypes between healthy human individuals. The table came from immunoSEQ multiplex PCR; TCRdb's copy has only in-frame clones and leaves some out. The table includes 2 million to 2.5 million clones, about 90% detected once. The specimen was naive CD4+ T cells from PBMCs. Described subset: CD45RA+ positively selected. Source of these receptors: a man aged 18-30 years in good health. Some clones in this sample may be carry-over from other donors' samples.

This chain joins TRBV9 and TRBJ1-2; D remains unclear. V gave up 0 bases and J gave up 6 bases, with 6 bases separating them. The germline V gene has CDR1 SGDLS and CDR2 YYNGEE. The length of the CDR3 is 12 residues. The DNA for the CDR3 is TGTGCCAGCAGCGTAGACGACCATGGCTACACCTTC. Protein sequence: CASSVDDHGYTF.

The rearrangement links TRBV4-1 to TRBJ2-6; D tentatively fits TRBD1 or TRBD2 (6 bases each). The CDR3 runs to 17 residues. Germline loops: CDR1 MGHRA, CDR2 YSYEKL. V gave up 1 base and J gave up 0 bases, with 10 bases separating them. CDR3 bases: TGCGCCAGCAGCCAAGGGGGGGCAGCCTCTGGGGCCAACGTCCTGACTTTC. Protein: CASSQGGAASGANVLTF.

The chain combines TRBV29-1 with TRBJ2-5, with D possibly being TRBD2 (6 bases). V lost 8 bases and J 6 bases, leaving 19 bases between the germline ends. CDR3 length: 13 residues. Germline V gene lookup returns CDR1 SQVTM and CDR2 ANQGSEA. The CDR3 sequence: CSTAGTYDQTQYF. The CDR3 bases are TGCAGCACCGCGGGAACCTACGACCAGACCCAGTACTTC. The entire variable domain, with the rest obtained from reference TRBV29-1 and TRBJ2-5, is as follows: SAVISQKPSRDICQRGTSLTIQCQVDSQVTMMFWYRQQPGQSLTLIATANQGSEATYESGFVIDKFPISRPNLTFSTLTVSNMSPEDSSIYLCSTAGTYDQTQYFGPGTRLLVL.

V gene TRBV5-1 combines with J gene TRBJ2-7; 10 bases fit TRBD1. Germline V CDR1 and CDR2: SGHRS, YFSETQ. The length of the CDR3 is 15 residues. V lost 2 bases and J lost 4; bases outside the gene matches: 6. CDR3 protein: CASSLGTGEGYEQYF. The CDR3 coding sequence is TGCGCCAGCAGCTTAGGGACAGGGGAAGGGTACGAGCAGTACTTC.

The rearrangement links TRBV7-9 to TRBJ1-5, with D maybe TRBD1 (6 bases). Trimming pared 5 bases from V and 4 bases from J, leaving 15 bases between. The germline gives CDR1 SEHNR, CDR2 FQNEAQ (reference sequence). The CDR3 covers 15 residues. CDR3 DNA: TGTGCCAGCAGCCCAGCGGGGGGCCGAAATCAGCCCCAGCATTTT. It translates to CASSPAGGRNQPQHF.

On this clone itself: Other DNA sequences from this sample encode an identical CDR3 as well. The rearrangement links TRBV7-2 to TRBJ1-2; no definite D call. Germline CDR1 and CDR2: SGHTA and FQGNSA. The CDR3 spans 14 residues. Deletions cut 0 bases from V and 4 bases from J, with 9 bases between. CDR3 amino acids: CASSLAGGSYGYTF. CDR3 sequence (DNA): TGTGCCAGCAGCTTAGCGGGCGGCTCCTATGGCTACACCTTC.

The CDR3 protein is CASGGPYTEAFF. The CDR3 DNA follows: TGTGCCAGCGGAGGGCCCTACACTGAAGCTTTCTTT. The rearrangement joins TRBV7-9 to TRBJ1-1; D remains ambiguous. CDR1 is SEHNR and CDR2 is FQNEAQ in the germline V gene (reference sequence). Trimming stripped 8 bases from V and 3 bases from J, with 10 bases between. This CDR3 spans 12 amino acids.

Details on this clone: This specimen includes other DNA sequences encoding the same CDR3. V usage is TRBV18 and J usage is TRBJ2-3, with TRBD1 identical over 8 bases. Trimming cost V 1 base and J 1 base; bases outside gene matches: 1. Germline CDR1 KGHSH, CDR2 LQKENI. This CDR3 spans 15 amino acids. In nucleotides, the CDR3 is TGTGCCAGCTCACCACGGGGACAGGGCACAGATACGCAGTATTTT. Its translation: CASSPRGQGTDTQYF.

The chain joins TRBV5-1 to TRBJ2-2; no definite D call. The CDR3 is 15 amino acids. CDR1 and CDR2 from the germline V gene are SGHRS and YFSETQ. Between the trimmed V and J ends, which lost 3 bases and 3 bases, there was a span of 12 bases. CDR3 coding DNA: TGCGCCAGCAGCTCCCTAGGAGTCCACACCGGGGAGCTGTTTTTT. Translating it yields CASSSLGVHTGELFF.

The chain uses TRBV9 and TRBJ2-5, with a tentative D call TRBD1 (5 bases). In germline, CDR1 is SGDLS, CDR2 YYNGEE. V lost 0 bases, J lost 4 bases, and 10 bases lay in between. The CDR3 is 14 residues long. CDR3 residues: CASSVVGAAETQYF. DNA for the CDR3: TGTGCCAGCAGCGTAGTAGGGGCGGCAGAGACCCAGTACTTC.

The chain recombines TRBV5-1 with TRBJ2-1; 8 nucleotides agree with TRBD1. Germline CDR1 and CDR2: SGHRS and YFSETQ. This CDR3 is 14 amino acids long. V lost 6 bases and J lost 6; bases outside the gene matches: 8. The CDR3 DNA is TGCGCCAGCACCCCCCAGGGGGCGCTCAATGAGCAGTTCTTC. This codes for CASTPQGALNEQFF. The entire variable domain, with the rest obtained from reference TRBV5-1 and TRBJ2-1, is as follows: KAGVTQTPRYLIKTRGQQVTLSCSPISGHRSVSWYQQTPGQGLQFLFEYFSETQRNKGNFPGRFSGRQFSNSRSEMNVSTLELGDSALYLCASTPQGALNEQFFGPGTRLTVL.

The V gene is TRBV18, the J gene TRBJ2-3, with 12 bases aligning to TRBD2. Trimming at V came to 5 bases and at J to 4 bases, leaving 7 bases not matched to a gene. The germline V gene encodes CDR1 KGHSH and CDR2 LQKENI. The CDR3 spans 16 residues. In nucleotides, the CDR3 is TGTGCCAGCTCATTACGACTAGCGGGAGCGGCAGATACGCAGTATTTT. This codes for CASSLRLAGAADTQYF. Variable domain in full (rest from reference TRBV18 and TRBJ2-3): NAGVMQNPRHLVRRRGQEARLRCSPMKGHSHVYWYRQLPEEGLKFMVYLQKENIIDESGMPKERFSAEFPKEGPSILRIQQVVRGDSAAYFCASSLRLAGAADTQYFGPGTRLTVL.

V gene TRBV14 combines with J gene TRBJ1-1, with D unclear. The CDR3 contains 13 residues. The germline CDR1 and CDR2 sequences are SGHDN and FVKESK. The ends were cut back, 5 bases at V and 0 bases at J, with 7 bases in the middle. The CDR3 DNA reads as TGTGCCAGCAGCGCCTCTTTGAACACTGAAGCTTTCTTT. It codes for CASSASLNTEAFF.

The chain recombines TRBV5-1 with TRBJ2-1; 7 nucleotides agree with TRBD2. The length of the CDR3 is 15 residues. Trimming at V came to 1 base and at J to 2 bases, leaving 3 bases not matched to a gene. Germline-derived CDR1 and CDR2 are SGHRS and YFSETQ. The CDR3 sequence: CASSLNAGAYNEQFF. The CDR3 coding sequence is TGCGCCAGCAGCTTGAACGCGGGAGCCTACAATGAGCAGTTCTTC.

The V call is TRBV5-1, the J call TRBJ2-5, with D perhaps matching TRBD1 or TRBD2 (5 bases each). Germline-derived CDR1 and CDR2 are SGHRS and YFSETQ. V lost 4 bases and J 2 bases, leaving 12 bases between the germline ends. CDR3 size: 14 residues. This CDR3 reads CASSPGPRQETQYF. The CDR3 DNA reads TGCGCCAGCAGCCCGGGGCCAAGGCAAGAGACCCAGTACTTC. The whole variable domain, filled in from reference TRBV5-1 and TRBJ2-5, reads KAGVTQTPRYLIKTRGQQVTLSCSPISGHRSVSWYQQTPGQGLQFLFEYFSETQRNKGNFPGRFSGRQFSNSRSEMNVSTLELGDSALYLCASSPGPRQETQYFGPGTRLLVL.

The J gene is TRBJ2-7, the V gene TRBV12-2; whether TRBD1, the table's D call, matches the DNA was not checked. TRBV12-2 is described as a pseudogene. The CDR3 is made up of 15 amino acids. As DNA, the CDR3 is TGTGCAAGTCGCTTACGGGACAGACGCTCCTACGAGCAGTACTTC. Its protein product is CASRLRDRRSYEQYF.

The chain joins TRBV4-1 to TRBJ2-1; D may be TRBD2 (6 bases). This CDR3 is 14 amino acids long. Germline V CDR1 and CDR2: MGHRA, YSYEKL. Trimming left V 5 bases short and J 4 bases short, with 12 bases between. CDR3 DNA sequence: TGCGCCAGCAGCACACTTAGCGGATACAATGAGCAGTTCTTC. This encodes CASSTLSGYNEQFF.

The chain carries TRBV27 and TRBJ2-2, with TRBD1 as a possible D gene (5 bases). The CDR3 is 16 amino acids. Germline V lookup: CDR1 MNHEY, CDR2 SMNVEV (reference sequence). The germline V and J ends were trimmed by 2 bases and 6 bases, with 16 bases remaining between them. The CDR3 bases are TGTGCCAGCAGTTTAAGGGGCACCCGAGCCTCCGGGGAGCTGTTTTTT. This sequence encodes CASSLRGTRASGELFF.

This CDR3 is CASSLARIRATSLLDTQYF. The CDR3 DNA reads TGTGCCAGCAGCTTAGCGAGGATCAGGGCCACAAGCCTTCTAGATACGCAGTATTTT. V and J are TRBV7-8 and TRBJ2-3; D possibly corresponds to TRBD1 (5 bases). Trimming removed 0 bases from V and 5 bases from J, with 24 bases in between. The CDR3 loop spans 19 amino acids. Germline lookup yields CDR1 SGHVS and CDR2 FQNEAQ.

The J gene is TRBJ1-1, the V gene TRBV23-1; D remains unclear. TRBV23-1 is noted as an ORF with a role that remains uncertain. The CDR3 extends over 14 amino acids. Trimming cost V 3 bases and J 4 bases, with 12 bases left between them. CDR3 in amino acids: CASSHRGVGTEAFF. In DNA form, the CDR3 reads TGCGCCAGCAGTCATCGCGGTGTGGGCACTGAAGCTTTCTTT.

As for this clone: The identical CDR3 is also encoded by other nucleotide sequences in the sample. The V gene is TRBV6-1, the J gene TRBJ2-3; no definite D call. From germline, CDR1 is MNHNS and CDR2 SASEGT. The V end was cut by 6 bases, the J end by 0 bases, with 7 bases between. This CDR3 has 13 residues. The chain's CDR3 is CASRRDSTDTQYF. The CDR3 coding sequence is TGTGCCAGCAGACGAGACAGCACAGATACGCAGTATTTT.

This chain links TRBV5-1 with TRBJ1-4; 8 positions agree with TRBD1. The CDR3 extends over 14 amino acids. Germline assignment: CDR1 SGHRS and CDR2 YFSETQ. J gave up 11 bases and V 4 bases, and 10 bases lay outside the gene matches. The CDR3 DNA sequence: TGCGCCAGCAGCCCCGGGACAGGCGAGGGGAAACTGTTTTTT. Translating it yields CASSPGTGEGKLFF.

The chain carries TRBV7-3 and TRBJ1-2; D gene unclear. V was shortened by 0 bases and J by 6 bases, with 14 bases between the two germline ends. CDR1 SGHTA and CDR2 FQGTGA come from the germline V gene. The CDR3 has 15 amino acids. CDR3 nucleotides: TGTGCCAGCAGCTTAACGAGTTCGACTAGGGATGGCTACACCTTC. It is translated as CASSLTSSTRDGYTF.

This clone was observed a single time. This chain links TRBV2 with TRBJ1-2; D might be TRBD1 (6 bases). Germline V gene lookup returns CDR1 SNHLY and CDR2 FYNNEI. The CDR3 is 13 residues long. V was pared by 9 bases and J by 0 bases, with 11 bases between. The CDR3 DNA is TGTGCCAGTAGGACAGTAGCTAACTATGGCTACACCTTC. Protein: CASRTVANYGYTF.

This clone was detected only once. Other DNA sequences from this sample encode an identical CDR3 as well. The chain uses TRBV7-9 and TRBJ2-1; TRBD2 matches 8 bases. Unmatched junction bases numbered 3, after V lost 4 bases and J lost 4 bases. The CDR3 loop spans 14 amino acids. Germline values: CDR1 SEHNR, CDR2 FQNEAQ (reference sequence). This CDR3 is CASSSLAGYNEQFF. The CDR3 nucleotides read TGTGCCAGCAGCTCCTTAGCGGGGTACAATGAGCAGTTCTTC.

This chain joins TRBV18 and TRBJ2-1, with D perhaps TRBD1 (6 bases). From germline, CDR1 is KGHSH and CDR2 LQKENI. The CDR3 consists of 16 residues. V lost 3 bases, J lost 1 base, and 13 bases lay in between. The CDR3 loop reads CASSPSEGGSYNEQFF. CDR3 DNA sequence: TGTGCCAGCTCACCCTCAGAAGGGGGATCCTACAATGAGCAGTTCTTC.

The chain combines TRBV9 with TRBJ1-2; D remains unclear. The CDR3 spans 11 residues. Germline CDR1 is SGDLS and CDR2 is YYNGEE. V lost 3 bases to trimming and J lost 6 bases, with 6 bases between them. In DNA, the CDR3 is TGTGCCAGCAGCGCGGGTGATGGCTACACCTTC. The encoded protein is CASSAGDGYTF.

The chain carries TRBV5-8 and TRBJ2-6; 14 bases align to TRBD2. CDR3 size: 20 residues. The germline gives CDR1 SGHTS, CDR2 YDEGEE. J lost 2 bases, V lost 0 bases, and 7 bases had no gene match. CDR3 region: CASSLGVAGLAGAGANVLTF. As DNA, the CDR3 is TGTGCCAGCAGCTTGGGGGTGGCGGGACTAGCGGGAGCTGGGGCCAACGTCCTGACTTTC.

This clone has a single count. This chain connects TRBV7-9 to TRBJ2-3; D is possibly TRBD1 or TRBD2 (5 bases each). Germline lookup yields CDR1 SEHNR and CDR2 FQNEAQ (reference sequence). The V end lost 1 base, the J end lost 2 bases, and 10 bases lay between the germline ends. The CDR3 loop spans 15 amino acids. CDR3 in amino acids: CASSLVRGFTDTQYF. The CDR3 nucleotides are TGTGCCAGCAGCTTAGTTCGGGGCTTCACAGATACGCAGTATTTT.

This chain connects TRBV5-1 to TRBJ2-7; no firm D call. This CDR3 has 15 amino acids. V was shortened by 0 bases and J by 5 bases, with 15 bases between the two germline ends. From germline, CDR1 is SGHRS and CDR2 YFSETQ. The CDR3 DNA follows: TGCGCCAGCAGCTTGGAGACAAATCTTTTGGACGAGCAGTACTTC. It codes for CASSLETNLLDEQYF.